This record covers a single T cell receptor (beta chain). The antigen is not known. This sample is part of a study of cytotoxic CD8 clonotypes in ibrutinib-treated CLL. On the study more broadly: Among the patients, 11 presented as relapsed/refractory and around 16 as treatment-naive; 17 to 18 showed unmutated IGHV. Study conclusions and caveats: An increase in clonality occurred at ibrutinib response, followed by a return toward baseline at progression.

Data came from immunoSEQ multiplex PCR; TCRdb stores just in-frame clones and leaves some out. The repertoire holds 9,500 to 15,000 clones, under 80% seen once, with over 25% in the top ten. Sequences were derived from PBMCs, sampled before ibrutinib treatment. This TCR came from a human donor with chronic lymphocytic leukemia.

In DNA form, the CDR3 reads TGTGCCAGCAGCTTGGGGTCAGGCCGGGCGGGTATCGGCTACACCTTC. Translation: CASSLGSGRAGIGYTF. This chain connects TRBV5-4 to TRBJ1-2; D not resolved. The V gene lost 0 bases and the J gene lost 8 bases, with 20 bases spanning the gap. This CDR3 spans 16 amino acids. Germline V gives CDR1 SGHNT, CDR2 YYREEE (reference sequence).